This T cell receptor beta chain derives from a study of T cell responses to AZD1222 COVID-19 vaccine. Deletions cut 3 bases from V and 3 bases from J, with 11 bases between. Germline loops: CDR1 LNHNV, CDR2 YYDKDF (reference sequence). CDR3 length: 14 residues. Sequencing was performed with immunoSEQ multiplex PCR; in TCRdb, only in-frame clones are kept and a portion is missing. The top ten hold more than 3.5% of the sample, which has over 120,000 clones, more than 85% seen once. The chain couples TRBV15 to TRBJ1-2; perhaps TRBD1 as D (6 bases). The TCR comes from an adult in good health. Source: peripheral blood, taken on day 0 of AZD1222 vaccination. CDR3 DNA sequence: TGTGCCACCAGCAGTACAGGGATTTACTATGGCTACACCTTC. Translated: CATSSTGIYYGYTF.